What follows are 7 T cell receptor beta chains derived from one specimen sequenced in a study of regulatory T cells in long-lasting Graves disease. Combining iRepertoire HTBI primers with Arm-PCR of CDR3 regions, the authors built TCR beta libraries. MiXCR, run by TCRdb on the multiplex PCR reads, gives a single entry per CDR3 protein. The sample lists roughly 470,000 distinct CDR3 sequences; around 21% were seen once. The time point denotes: persistent/refractory GD, antithyroid drugs over 5 years with positive TRAb. Isolated PBMC RNA provided the starting material for the TCR library. Sample: peripheral blood mononuclear cells (PBMCs), taken when the disease was refractory, from a patient treated with antithyroid drugs. The receptors shown here come from a female donor with Graves disease.

This clonotype was seen a handful of times. The genes are TRBV24-1 and TRBJ2-3; TRBD1 matches at 7 bases. Per germline, CDR1 KGHDR and CDR2 SFDVKD. With 7 bases clipped from V and 3 bases from J, the junction kept 6 bases outside the gene matches. The CDR3 runs 14 residues. Here the CDR3 DNA reads TGTGCCACCAGCGACAGGGTACGGACAGATACGCAGTATTTT. Protein: CATSDRVRTDTQYF.

This clonotype was counted at least ten times. This chain links TRBV29-1 with TRBJ1-2; 7 positions match TRBD1. The V segment lost 4 bases and the J segment 2 bases; nucleotides outside the gene matches: 16. The CDR3 is 17 residues long. Germline V lookup: CDR1 SQVTM, CDR2 ANQGSEA. CDR3 DNA: TGCAGCGTTGTCCTCATGTCGGCCGGGACAGCCAACTATGGCTACACCTTC. It codes for CSVVLMSAGTANYGYTF.

V usage is TRBV6-1 and J usage is TRBJ1-4; D may be TRBD1 (6 bases). This CDR3 comprises 14 residues. Germline lookup yields CDR1 MNHNS and CDR2 SASEGT. V dropped 5 bases and J dropped 5 bases, with 12 bases sitting between them. The CDR3 sequence: CASSRGLRNEKLFF. CDR3 bases: TGTGCCAGCAGTCGGGGGCTGAGGAATGAAAAACTGTTTTTT.

The chain employs TRBV19 and TRBJ2-7, with D perhaps matching TRBD1 (5 bases). Germline V gives CDR1 LNHDA, CDR2 SQIVND (reference sequence). This CDR3 has 13 amino acids. The V and J ends lost 4 bases and 1 base respectively, with 8 bases between them. CDR3 DNA: TGTGCCAGTAGTACAGGGATGTCCTACGAGCAGTACTTC. This gives the protein CASSTGMSYEQYF.

The J gene is TRBJ1-5, the V gene TRBV29-1; tentatively, D is TRBD1 (6 bases). In germline, CDR1 is SQVTM, CDR2 ANQGSEA. V was pared by 6 bases and J by 5 bases, with 20 bases between. The CDR3 contains 15 residues. The CDR3 here is CSVGFGGGRDQPQHF. CDR3 sequence (DNA): TGCAGCGTGGGCTTTGGCGGGGGGCGAGATCAGCCCCAGCATTTT. Full variable domain (outside the CDR3, taken from reference TRBV29-1 and TRBJ1-5): SAVISQKPSRDICQRGTSLTIQCQVDSQVTMMFWYRQQPGQSLTLIATANQGSEATYESGFVIDKFPISRPNLTFSTLTVSNMSPEDSSIYLCSVGFGGGRDQPQHFGDGTRLSIL.

V usage is TRBV29-1 and J usage is TRBJ2-1; the D gene is possibly TRBD2 (6 bases). Germline CDR1 is SQVTM and CDR2 is ANQGSEA. Trimming took 8 bases from V and 0 from J, leaving 17 bases between them. The CDR3 spans 15 residues. CDR3 residues: CSSLGGDSSYNEQFF. In nucleotides, the CDR3 is TGCAGCTCCCTAGGCGGGGACTCCTCCTACAATGAGCAGTTCTTC.

The CDR3 region is CASTGQTLSGYTF. CDR3 nucleotides: TGTGCCAGTACGGGACAGACCCTCTCCGGCTACACCTTC. The chain carries TRBV19 and TRBJ1-2; 7 bases align to TRBD1. Germline V gene data show CDR1 as LNHDA and CDR2 as SQIVND (reference sequence). J was trimmed by 8 bases and V by 7 bases; bases with no gene match: 10. CDR3 length: 13 residues.